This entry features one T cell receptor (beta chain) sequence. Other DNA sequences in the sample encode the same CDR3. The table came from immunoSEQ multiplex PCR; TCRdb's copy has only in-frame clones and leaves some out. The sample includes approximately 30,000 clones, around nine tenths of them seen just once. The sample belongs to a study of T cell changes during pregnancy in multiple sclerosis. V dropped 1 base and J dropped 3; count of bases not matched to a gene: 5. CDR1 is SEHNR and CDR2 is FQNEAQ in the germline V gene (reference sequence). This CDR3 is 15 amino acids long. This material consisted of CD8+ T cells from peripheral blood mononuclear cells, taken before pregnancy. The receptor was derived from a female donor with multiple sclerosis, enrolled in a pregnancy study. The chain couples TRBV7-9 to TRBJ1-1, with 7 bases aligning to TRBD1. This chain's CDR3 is CASSLGTGGDTEAFF. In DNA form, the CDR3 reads TGTGCCAGCAGCTTAGGGACAGGCGGCGACACTGAAGCTTTCTTT.